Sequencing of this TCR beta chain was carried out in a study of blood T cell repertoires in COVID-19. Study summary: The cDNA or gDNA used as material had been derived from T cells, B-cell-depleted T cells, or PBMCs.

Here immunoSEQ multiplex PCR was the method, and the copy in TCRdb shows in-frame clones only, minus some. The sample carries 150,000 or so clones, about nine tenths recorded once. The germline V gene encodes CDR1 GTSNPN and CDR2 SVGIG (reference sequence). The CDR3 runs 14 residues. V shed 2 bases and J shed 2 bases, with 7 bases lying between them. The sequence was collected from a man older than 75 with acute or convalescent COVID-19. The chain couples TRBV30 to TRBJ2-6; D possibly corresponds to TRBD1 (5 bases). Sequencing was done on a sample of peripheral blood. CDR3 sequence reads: CAWSKGAGANVLTF. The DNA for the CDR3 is TGTGCCTGGAGTAAAGGGGCTGGGGCCAACGTCCTGACTTTC.